This T cell receptor beta chain was recorded in a study of cytomegalovirus exposure and HLA in healthy donors. The study's findings and limits: The study labeled 150 to 200 TCR beta chains cytomegalovirus-associated. In a later analysis, V- and J-gene trimming of beta chains associated with a DCLRE1C missense variant, replicated independently. An observed cluster of highly shared sequence variants was recorded as a likely sequencing artifact. Data from an earlier analysis indicated that most TCR beta V segments were productive either about 87% or about 30% of the time.

With regard to this clone: Its cognate antigen is unknown.

There are 16 residues in the CDR3. CDR1 is LGHNA and CDR2 is YNFKEQ in the germline V gene. V gave up 4 bases and J gave up 2 bases, with 15 bases separating them. Use of 60 Vbeta and 13 Jbeta primers characterized the PCR. TCRdb's copy holds only in-frame clones and misses some; the assay was immunoSEQ multiplex PCR. Of 120,000 or so clones listed, around 70% are singletons. The chain is built from TRBV4-2 and TRBJ1-3, with D possibly matching TRBD1 (5 bases). The material sequenced was PBMCs. This clonotype originated in a woman aged 40 to 50 in good health and CMV-seronegative. CDR3 DNA sequence: TGTGCCAGCAGCCGAAAGACAGTTGTAACTGGAAACACCATATATTTT. Translation gives CASSRKTVVTGNTIYF.